Listed here is a single TCR beta chain. Its antigen is unknown. The data were obtained in a study of cytomegalovirus exposure and HLA in healthy donors. Regarding the study as a whole: HLA-A and HLA-B allele assignments for most subjects were reportedly predicted accurately using TCR beta sequences. CMV antigen specificity of three CMV-associated chains was confirmed in vitro. Fewer N-insertions (relative to the approximately 700-donor mean) were reportedly seen in an Asian-associated ancestry cluster in a later analysis.

60 Vbeta and 13 Jbeta primers were used in PCR. This table comes from immunoSEQ multiplex PCR, and its TCRdb copy is limited to in-frame clones, with some not included. In total, the table holds approximately 130,000 clones. CDR1 SGHTA and CDR2 FQGNSA come from the germline V gene. Trimming took off 1 base at V and 0 bases at J, with 7 bases between the two ends. CDR3 length: 14 residues. Sequenced: PBMCs. This sequence joins TRBV7-2 and TRBJ2-7; tentatively, D is TRBD1 (5 bases). The clonotype was recovered from a woman in her sixties in good health and CMV-seronegative. In DNA form, the CDR3 reads TGTGCCAGCAGCTTAGGACAGAGCTCCTACGAGCAGTACTTC. Protein: CASSLGQSSYEQYF. Combining the CDR3 with reference TRBV7-2 and TRBJ2-7 gives the whole variable domain GAGVSQSPSNKVTEKGKDVELRCDPISGHTALYWYRQSLGQGLEFLIYFQGNSAPDKSGLPSDRFSAERTGGSVSTLTIQRTQQEDSAVYLCASSLGQSSYEQYFGPGTRLTVT.